A single sample is the source of the 21 T cell receptor beta chains below, sequenced in a study of cytotoxic CD8 clonotypes in ibrutinib-treated CLL. Some clones are missing from TCRdb's copy, which holds only in-frame ones; the method was immunoSEQ multiplex PCR. Of hundreds of thousands of clones listed, around 70% were seen once; the top ten hold less than 20%. The sequences come from PBMCs, collected after 24 months of ibrutinib treatment. The receptor set was obtained from a human donor with chronic lymphocytic leukemia.

V and J are TRBV19 and TRBJ2-3; the D is unclear. CDR1 and CDR2 (germline): LNHDA, SQIVND (reference sequence). V was clipped by 0 bases and J by 5 bases, with 0 bases between them. CDR3 length: 11 residues. The CDR3, as DNA: TGTGCCAGTAGTATAGAAGATACGCAGTATTTT. This codes for CASSIEDTQYF.

The chain couples TRBV11-2 to TRBJ1-3; TRBD1 matches 10 bases. After removal of 1 base from V and 0 bases from J, the junction contained 9 bases not matched to a gene. The CDR3 sequence is 19 residues long. From germline, CDR1 is SGHAT and CDR2 FQNNGV. The CDR3 region is CASSLATGTGALSGNTIYF. CDR3 nucleotides: TGTGCCAGCAGCTTAGCGACCGGGACAGGGGCCCTCTCTGGAAACACCATATATTTT.

This chain joins TRBV11-2 and TRBJ2-7; possibly TRBD1 or TRBD2 for D (5 bases each). From germline, CDR1 is SGHAT and CDR2 FQNNGV. The CDR3 consists of 13 residues. V lost 5 bases to trimming and J lost 2 bases, with 10 bases between them. For the CDR3, the DNA is TGTGCCAGCAGCAAGGGGACGGCCTACGAGCAGTACTTC. Translation: CASSKGTAYEQYF.

J is TRBJ1-1 and V is TRBV18; 7 bases are a match to TRBD1. J lost 2 bases, V lost 3 bases, and 3 bases had no gene match. Per germline, CDR1 KGHSH and CDR2 LQKENI. This CDR3 spans 14 amino acids. The CDR3 DNA reads TGTGCCAGCTCACCTAACAGGGGAAACACTGAAGCTTTCTTT. Translated, it gives CASSPNRGNTEAFF.

The genes are TRBV4-1 and TRBJ2-7; D not resolved. CDR1 MGHRA and CDR2 YSYEKL come from the germline V gene. V gave up 1 base and J gave up 3 bases, with 13 bases separating them. This CDR3 has 15 amino acids. The DNA of the CDR3 is TGCGCCAGCAGCCAAGTGTCTATTGAAGACTACGAGCAGTACTTC. It specifies CASSQVSIEDYEQYF.

This chain connects TRBV27 to TRBJ2-7; 8 bases align to TRBD1. CDR3 size: 14 residues. CDR1 and CDR2 (germline): MNHEY, SMNVEV (reference sequence). With 6 bases clipped from V and 5 bases from J, the junction kept 9 bases outside the gene matches. The CDR3 nucleotides are TGTGCCAGCAGCCCTTGGACAGGGTCGGACGAGCAGTACTTC. Amino acids: CASSPWTGSDEQYF.

This chain links TRBV19 with TRBJ2-7; 13 positions agree with TRBD2. This CDR3 has 13 amino acids. Trimming at V came to 9 bases and at J to 3 bases, leaving 2 bases not matched to a gene. Germline V lookup: CDR1 LNHDA, CDR2 SQIVND (reference sequence). CDR3 DNA: TGTGCCAGCCGGACTAGCGGGGGCTACGAGCAGTACTTC. Its protein product is CASRTSGGYEQYF.

The J gene is TRBJ2-3, the V gene TRBV20-1; D remains unclear. The V end lost 3 bases, the J end lost 8 bases, and 6 bases lay between the germline ends. The CDR3 covers 10 residues. Germline loops: CDR1 DFQATT, CDR2 SNEGSKA (reference sequence). Here the CDR3 DNA reads TGCAGTGCTAGGCGGTTTACGCAGTATTTT. Residues: CSARRFTQYF.

This clone was observed a few times. The genes are TRBV9 and TRBJ2-3; TRBD2 agrees at 9 bases. This CDR3 spans 16 amino acids. V shed 3 bases, J shed 2 bases, and the junction held 7 bases outside the gene matches. Germline V gene data show CDR1 as SGDLS and CDR2 as YYNGEE. CDR3 sequence reads: CASSAQLAGLTDTQYF. The DNA for the CDR3 is TGTGCCAGCAGCGCCCAACTAGCGGGCCTCACAGATACGCAGTATTTT.

CDR3 in DNA: TGCAGCGTTTCGGACAGGGCCTACGAGCAGTACTTC. Its translation: CSVSDRAYEQYF. This chain links TRBV29-1 with TRBJ2-7; 8 bases align to TRBD1. Germline V gives CDR1 SQVTM, CDR2 ANQGSEA. This CDR3 region has 12 residues. Trimming cost V 5 bases and J 2 bases; bases outside gene matches: 2.

The chain recombines TRBV6-8 with TRBJ2-7; 11 bases align to TRBD1. CDR3 length equals 14 residues. Looked up from germline, CDR1 is MNHGY and CDR2 is SAAAGT. The J segment lost 4 bases and the V segment lost 5 bases, leaving 4 bases of the junction unmatched. CDR3 loop: CASSLDRGQYEQYF. The DNA for the CDR3 is TGTGCCAGCAGTCTGGACAGGGGGCAATACGAGCAGTACTTC.

This rearrangement joins TRBV27 to TRBJ2-3; TRBD2 matches 15 bases. Trimming removed 4 bases from V and 6 bases from J; junction bases left unmatched: 8. CDR3 size: 17 residues. The germline V gene encodes CDR1 MNHEY and CDR2 SMNVEV (reference sequence). CDR3 DNA: TGTGCCAGCAGTTCAGGACTAGCGGGAGGGCGGGAGGATACGCAGTATTTT. It codes for CASSSGLAGGREDTQYF.

V usage is TRBV6-1 and J usage is TRBJ2-7, with D uncertain. Germline loops: CDR1 MNHNS, CDR2 SASEGT. The ends were cut back, 7 bases at V and 3 bases at J, with 10 bases in the middle. The CDR3 is made up of 12 amino acids. The CDR3 here is CASMAPIYEQYF. The DNA for the CDR3 is TGTGCCAGCATGGCGCCTATCTACGAGCAGTACTTC.

The chain couples TRBV14 to TRBJ1-6; the D gene is possibly TRBD1 (6 bases). CDR1 and CDR2 (germline): SGHDN, FVKESK. The CDR3 extends over 17 amino acids. V was clipped by 0 bases and J by 4 bases, with 13 bases between them. CDR3: CASSQDGGGSYNSPLHF. CDR3 sequence (DNA): TGTGCCAGCAGCCAAGATGGGGGCGGATCATATAATTCACCCCTCCACTTT.

The chain employs TRBV7-8 and TRBJ1-4, with 11 nucleotides matching TRBD1. CDR1 SGHVS and CDR2 FQNEAQ come from the germline V gene. This CDR3 is built from 17 residues. Unmatched junction bases numbered 10, after V lost 2 bases and J lost 8 bases. The CDR3 region has the DNA TGTGCCAGCAGCTTAAGGGGACCGGGACAGGGGGAAGAAAAACTGTTTTTT. This codes for CASSLRGPGQGEEKLFF.

The chain uses TRBV27 and TRBJ1-5; no firm D call. The germline V gene encodes CDR1 MNHEY and CDR2 SMNVEV (reference sequence). The CDR3 spans 13 residues. The ends were cut back, 0 bases at V and 9 bases at J, with 9 bases in the middle. The CDR3 region is CASSLSPKAPQHF. The CDR3 DNA is TGTGCCAGCAGTTTATCCCCGAAGGCGCCCCAGCATTTT.

The chain is built from TRBV29-1 and TRBJ2-1; 7 bases line up with TRBD2. The germline V gene has CDR1 SQVTM and CDR2 ANQGSEA. With V trimmed by 3 bases and J by 0 bases, 5 bases remained unmatched. The CDR3 extends over 15 amino acids. The CDR3 DNA is TGCAGCGTTGACTGGCGGGGGAGCTCCTACAATGAGCAGTTCTTC. Translating it yields CSVDWRGSSYNEQFF.

V usage is TRBV30 and J usage is TRBJ2-1; 12 nucleotides line up with TRBD2. CDR1 is GTSNPN and CDR2 is SVGIG in the germline V gene (reference sequence). There are 16 residues in the CDR3. J was trimmed by 5 bases and V by 7 bases; bases with no gene match: 12. Here the CDR3 reads CASSAASGRAHNEQFF. CDR3 nucleotides: TGTGCCTCGTCAGCGGCTAGCGGGAGGGCCCACAATGAGCAGTTCTTC.

This clone was detected a few times. The V and J genes are TRBV30 and TRBJ1-2; 8 bases agree with TRBD1. The CDR3 sequence is 12 residues long. CDR1 is GTSNPN and CDR2 is SVGIG in the germline V gene (reference sequence). V lost 5 bases, J lost 7 bases, and 6 bases stayed unmatched. In DNA form, the CDR3 reads TGTGCCTGGGAAAACAGGGGGGCTGGCTACACCTTC. As protein: CAWENRGAGYTF.

Regarding this clone: The junction differs from germline at one of its ends, possibly a read error. This chain connects TRBV7-7 to TRBJ2-7; 10 nucleotides align to TRBD1. The CDR3 has 14 residues. Germline loops: CDR1 SSHAT, CDR2 FNYEAQ (reference sequence). CDR3 sequence: CASSTLGTGDEQYF. The CDR3 DNA follows: TGTGCTAGCAGCACACTGGGGACAGGGGACGAGCAGTACTTC.

This clone was observed once. V gene TRBV1 combines with J gene TRBJ2-2; the table assigns TRBD2, which was not confirmed against the DNA. TRBV1 represents a pseudogene. There are 19 residues in the CDR3. For the CDR3, the DNA is TGCACCAGCAGCCAAGATGGATTTAGCGGGAGATCGCGGGCCGGGGAGCTGTTTTTT. Its translation is CTSSQDGFSGRSRAGELFF.